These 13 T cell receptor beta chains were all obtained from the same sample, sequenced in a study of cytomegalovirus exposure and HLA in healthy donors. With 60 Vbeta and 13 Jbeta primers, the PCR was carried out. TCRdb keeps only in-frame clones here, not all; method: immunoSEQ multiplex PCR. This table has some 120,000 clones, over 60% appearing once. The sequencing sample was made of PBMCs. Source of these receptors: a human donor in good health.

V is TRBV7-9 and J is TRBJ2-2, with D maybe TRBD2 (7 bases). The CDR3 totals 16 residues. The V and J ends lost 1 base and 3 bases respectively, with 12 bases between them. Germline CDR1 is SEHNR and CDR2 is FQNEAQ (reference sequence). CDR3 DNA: TGTGCCAGCAGCTTAGGCGGGGGCTATTACACCGGGGAGCTGTTTTTT. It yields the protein CASSLGGGYYTGELFF.

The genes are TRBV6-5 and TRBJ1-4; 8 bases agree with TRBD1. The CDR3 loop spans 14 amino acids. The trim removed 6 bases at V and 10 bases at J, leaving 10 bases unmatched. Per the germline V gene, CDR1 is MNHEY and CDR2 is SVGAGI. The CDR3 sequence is CASRLTGGEGKLFF. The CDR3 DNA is TGTGCCAGCAGACTAACAGGGGGTGAAGGAAAACTGTTTTTT.

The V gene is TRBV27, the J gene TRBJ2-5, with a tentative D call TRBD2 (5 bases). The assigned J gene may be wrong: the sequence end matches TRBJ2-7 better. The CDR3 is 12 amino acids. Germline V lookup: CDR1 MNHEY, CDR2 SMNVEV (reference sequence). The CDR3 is CASSYTGNEQYF. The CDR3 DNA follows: TGTGCCAGCAGTTATACCGGGAACGAGCAGTACTTC.

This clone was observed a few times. CDR3 in amino acids: CASSYAGPSGNTIYF. Here the CDR3 DNA reads TGTGCCAGCAGTTACGCCGGTCCCTCTGGAAACACCATATATTTT. The chain joins TRBV6-5 to TRBJ1-3, with unresolved D. The ends were cut back, 2 bases at V and 0 bases at J, with 8 bases in the middle. The CDR3 has 15 amino acids. CDR1 is MNHEY and CDR2 is SVGAGI in the germline V gene.

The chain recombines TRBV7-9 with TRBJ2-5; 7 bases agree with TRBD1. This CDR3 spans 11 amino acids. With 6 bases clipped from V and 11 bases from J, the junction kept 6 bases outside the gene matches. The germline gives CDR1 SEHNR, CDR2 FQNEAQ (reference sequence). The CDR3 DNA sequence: TGTGCCAGCAGGGACGGGACAGAGCAGTACTTC. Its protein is CASRDGTEQYF.

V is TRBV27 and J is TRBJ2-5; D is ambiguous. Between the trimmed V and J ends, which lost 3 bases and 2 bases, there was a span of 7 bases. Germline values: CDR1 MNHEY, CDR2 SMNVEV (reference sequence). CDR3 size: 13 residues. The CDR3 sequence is CASSLSLQETQYF. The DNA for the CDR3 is TGTGCCAGCAGTTTGAGCCTGCAAGAGACCCAGTACTTC.

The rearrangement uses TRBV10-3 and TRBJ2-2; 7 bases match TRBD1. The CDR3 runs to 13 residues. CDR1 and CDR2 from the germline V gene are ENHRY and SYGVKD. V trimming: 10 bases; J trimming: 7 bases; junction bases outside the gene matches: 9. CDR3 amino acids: CATEDRSGGELFF. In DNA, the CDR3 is TGTGCCACGGAGGACAGGTCGGGCGGGGAGCTGTTTTTT.

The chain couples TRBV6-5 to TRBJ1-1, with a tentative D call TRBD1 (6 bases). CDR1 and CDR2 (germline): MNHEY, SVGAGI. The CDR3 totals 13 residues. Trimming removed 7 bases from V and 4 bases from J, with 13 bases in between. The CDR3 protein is CASNQDRATEAFF. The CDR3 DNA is TGTGCCAGCAACCAGGACAGAGCCACTGAAGCTTTCTTT.

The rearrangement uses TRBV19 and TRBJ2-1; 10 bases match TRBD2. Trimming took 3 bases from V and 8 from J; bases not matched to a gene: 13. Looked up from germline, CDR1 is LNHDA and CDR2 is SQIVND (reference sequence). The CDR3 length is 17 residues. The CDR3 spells CASSMSGAGGPFDEQFF. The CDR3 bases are TGTGCCAGTAGTATGAGTGGAGCGGGGGGGCCGTTCGATGAGCAGTTCTTC.

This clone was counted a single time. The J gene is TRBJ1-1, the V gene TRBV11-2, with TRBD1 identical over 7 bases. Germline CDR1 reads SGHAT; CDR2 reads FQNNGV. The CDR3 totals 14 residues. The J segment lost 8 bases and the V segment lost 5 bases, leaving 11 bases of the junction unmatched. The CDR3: CASSGQASRGEAFF. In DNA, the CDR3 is TGTGCCAGCAGCGGACAGGCAAGTCGAGGGGAAGCTTTCTTT.

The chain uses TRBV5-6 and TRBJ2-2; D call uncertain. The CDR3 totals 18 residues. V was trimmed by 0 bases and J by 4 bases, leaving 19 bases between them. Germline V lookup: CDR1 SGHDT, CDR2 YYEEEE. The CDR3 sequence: CASSLVREFQPSTGELFF. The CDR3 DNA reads TGTGCCAGCAGCTTGGTCCGAGAGTTCCAGCCTAGCACCGGGGAGCTGTTTTTT.

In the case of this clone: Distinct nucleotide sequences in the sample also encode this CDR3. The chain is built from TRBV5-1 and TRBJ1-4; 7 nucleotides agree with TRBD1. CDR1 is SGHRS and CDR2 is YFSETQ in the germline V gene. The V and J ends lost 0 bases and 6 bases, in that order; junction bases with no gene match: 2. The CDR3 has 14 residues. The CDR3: CASSLGQGDEKLFF. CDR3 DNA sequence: TGCGCCAGCAGCTTGGGTCAGGGGGATGAAAAACTGTTTTTT.

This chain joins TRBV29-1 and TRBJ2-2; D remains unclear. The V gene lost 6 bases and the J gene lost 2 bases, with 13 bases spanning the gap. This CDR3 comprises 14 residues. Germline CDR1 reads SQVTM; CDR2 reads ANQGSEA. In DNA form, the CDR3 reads TGCAGCGTCCGTAGACCAGGCAACACCGGGGAGCTGTTTTTT. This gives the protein CSVRRPGNTGELFF.